These T cell receptor beta chains were read from a single sample in a study of T cells in Graves' hyperthyroidism and ophthalmopathy. TCRdb fed the multiplex PCR reads into MiXCR, producing one record per CDR3 protein. The sample lists 550,000 to 650,000 distinct CDR3 sequences, about 15% occurring once. The sample comprised blood. Source of these receptors: a woman aged 25 to 45 with Graves' hyperthyroidism that later progressed to Graves' ophthalmopathy. The CDR3 runs from the conserved cysteine through the conserved F or W. The D gene is left open where the match is weak. Not all rows give a size; the values are once, few, many and, for expanded clones, a class.

V: TRBV19; D: TRBD1; size: many; J: TRBJ1-5; DNA: TGTGCCAGTAGTTTCCCAGGGGGCTGGCAGCCCCAGCATTTT; CDR3: CASSFPGGWQPQHF
V: TRBV7-3; D: TRBD2; size: many; J: TRBJ2-1; DNA: TGTGCCAGCAGCTTAAAGCTAGCGGGAGGGCTGTCGGCGGCTGAGCAGTTCTTC; CDR3: CASSLKLAGGLSAAEQFF
V: TRBV3-1; D: -; size: many; J: TRBJ1-3; DNA: TGTGCCAGCAGCCAAGGAATCGGTGTGGACACCATATATTTT; CDR3: CASSQGIGVDTIYF
V: TRBV19; D: -; size: few; J: TRBJ2-7; DNA: TGTGCCAGTAGTCCGGGTCCGGGCGAGCAGTACTTC; CDR3: CASSPGPGEQYF
V: TRBV27; D: -; size: -; J: TRBJ2-2; DNA: TGTGCCAGCAGTTTAGGTGATTCCGGGGAGCTGTTTTTT; CDR3: CASSLGDSGELFF
V: TRBV2; D: -; size: few; J: TRBJ2-5; DNA: TGTGCCCTGTATGGGGAGACCCAGTACTTC; CDR3: CALYGETQYF
V: TRBV7-9; D: -; size: -; J: TRBJ1-1; DNA: TGTGCCAGCAGCTTAGCTTCAGGAGGGGATGAAGCTTTCTTT; CDR3: CASSLASGGDEAFF
V: TRBV5-5; D: TRBD1; size: -; J: TRBJ2-2; DNA: TGCGCCAGCAGCCAACAGGGGGCTAAGGTGGAGCTGTTTTTT; CDR3: CASSQQGAKVELFF
V: TRBV7-2; D: -; size: few; J: TRBJ1-1; DNA: TGTGCCAGCAGCCTACAACTCCAGGGCGAAGCTTTCTTT; CDR3: CASSLQLQGEAFF
V: TRBV20-1; D: -; size: many; J: TRBJ2-6; DNA: TGCAGTGCTAGCCGCGGGGACTCTGGGGCCAACGTCCTGACTTTC; CDR3: CSASRGDSGANVLTF
V: TRBV15; D: TRBD1; size: few; J: TRBJ1-2; DNA: TGTGCCACCAGCAGAGATCTGGGACAGGGTTATGGCTACACCTTC; CDR3: CATSRDLGQGYGYTF
V: TRBV6-1; D: TRBD1; size: many; J: TRBJ2-7; DNA: TGTGCCAGCAGCGCGAGGGACAGGGGCTGGGACGAGCAGTACTTC; CDR3: CASSARDRGWDEQYF
V: TRBV6-1; D: -; size: many; J: TRBJ1-6; DNA: TGTGCCAGCAGCCAACCGGGCTCCTATAATTCACCCCTCCACTTT; CDR3: CASSQPGSYNSPLHF